This T cell receptor beta chain stems from a study of memory CD4+ T cells and cytomegalovirus serostatus. Across the whole study: Donors were healthy Belgian adults, several CMV seropositive and 24 seronegative.

This CDR3 is built from 17 residues. Per the germline V gene, CDR1 is LNHDA and CDR2 is SQIVND (reference sequence). Trimming left V 1 base short and J 6 bases short, with 22 bases between. Study conclusions and caveats: Median bootstrapped AUC for CMV status was just over 0.94 originally, approximately 0.91 US-trained.

About this clone: As yet, its antigen is unknown.

Single viable CD3+CD4+CD8-CD45RO+ cells were sorted as the memory CD4+ T cells. As handled by the study authors: After removing out-of-frame reads, 2 million to 2.5 million distinct TCRbeta sequences remained. Here immunoSEQ multiplex PCR was the method, and the copy in TCRdb shows in-frame clones only, minus some. The V and J calls and clone size were taken over from that table, and D and trimming were inferred from the DNA. The table shows roughly 64,000 clones, with approximately 80% occurring only once. The receptor comes from an adult in good health and CMV-seronegative. The specimen sequenced was memory CD4+ T cells from blood. The V call is TRBV19, the J call TRBJ2-7; maybe TRBD2 (6 bases). CDR3 region: CASSIVTSRSQGAEQYF. The CDR3 DNA reads TGTGCCAGTAGTATAGTAACTAGCCGAAGCCAGGGAGCCGAGCAGTACTTC.